What follows describes a single T cell receptor (beta chain). Antigen specificity is unknown. Molecular barcoding with unique molecular identifiers was used for the TCRbeta library. TCRdb reanalysed the PCR reads using MiXCR and keeps one entry per CDR3 protein. The profile covers around 450,000 distinct CDR3 sequences, with about 45% appearing a single time and about 30% taken by the ten largest. This sample was included in a study of T-cell reconstitution after alpha-beta-depleted transplantation in children. Study conclusions and caveats: Newly generated T cells supplied most T-cell counts and diversity one year post-transplant. At around two months after transplant, the alpha-beta T cells were reportedly derived from several hundred expanded clones that came from non-depleted graft cells.

The sequencing used PBMCs, collected before TCRalphabeta/CD19-depleted stem cell transplant. This receptor was identified in a girl aged 2 to 9 with aplastic anemia, due to receive a stem cell transplant.

CDR3 amino acids: CSATDSEQYF. The CDR3, as DNA: TGCAGTGCTACGGACAGCGAGCAGTACTTC. The rearrangement joins TRBV20-1 to TRBJ2-7; perhaps TRBD1 as D (6 bases). The CDR3 extends over 10 amino acids. Between the trimmed V and J ends, which lost 4 bases and 6 bases, there was a span of 7 bases. CDR1 DFQATT and CDR2 SNEGSKA come from the germline V gene (reference sequence).